Each of the 20 T cell receptor beta chains below was sequenced from the same sample in a study of T cells in women clearing cervical HPV infection. Sequenced by immunoSEQ multiplex PCR; TCRdb stores in-frame clones only, minus some. This table holds 40,000 to 55,000 clones. Sequencing was done on a sample of blood buffy coat. The receptors derive from a woman between 18 and 70 years old with a cervical HPV16 infection that either progressed to CIN3+ or cleared (not recorded which).

As to this clone: The read is 3 residues too short to cover the CDR3 end, so that end is filled in from the germline J gene. This sample also contains other DNA sequences that code for the same CDR3. The V and J genes are TRBV7-9 and TRBJ1-5, with TRBD1 as a possible D gene (5 bases). From germline, CDR1 is SEHNR and CDR2 FQNEAQ (reference sequence). This CDR3 comprises 15 residues. V was clipped by 2 bases and J by 8 bases, with 16 bases between them. The covered CDR3 bases are TGTGCCAGCAGCTTAAGTTCTGAGGGGCGAAAGCCC. This translates into CASSLSSEGRKP. In full, the CDR3 reads CASSLSSEGRKPQHF.

With respect to this clone: Sequencing ends 3 residues short of the CDR3 end; the germline J gene provides the rest. The chain is built from TRBV7-9 and TRBJ2-2; D may be TRBD1 (5 bases). Per germline, CDR1 SEHNR and CDR2 FQNEAQ (reference sequence). Trimming took 5 bases from V and 7 from J, leaving 17 bases between them. This CDR3 is 15 amino acids long. The CDR3 region is CASSQDIPVGGELFF. The DNA read from the CDR3 is TGTGCCAGCAGCCAGGACATACCCGTGGGCGGGGAG.

Points on this clone: The sequence runs out 3 residues before the end of the CDR3; the remainder is reconstructed from the germline J gene. The sample holds other DNA sequences that translate to the same CDR3. V is TRBV20-1 and J is TRBJ2-3; 11 nucleotides line up with TRBD2. The CDR3 runs to 14 residues. Germline V gene lookup returns CDR1 DFQATT and CDR2 SNEGSKA (reference sequence). The part of the CDR3 DNA that was read is TGCAGTGCTAGAGGGACTAGCGGGCAAGAGACG. Translated: CSARGTSGQET. The whole CDR3 protein reads CSARGTSGQETQYF.

As to this clone: Coverage ceases 3 residues before the CDR3 finishes, and the germline J gene fills in the end. This chain joins TRBV2 and TRBJ2-4; no reliable D call. Germline CDR1 and CDR2: SNHLY and FYNNEI. Between the trimmed V and J ends, which lost 2 bases and 0 bases, there was a span of 2 bases. The CDR3 has 13 residues. This CDR3 is CASSELAKNIQYF. The sequenced CDR3 bases are TGTGCCAGCAGTGAACTAGCCAAAAACATT.

As for this clone: The CDR3 goes on 3 residues after the read ends, and that part is filled in from the germline J gene. The J gene is TRBJ1-2, the V gene TRBV18; D gene uncertain. This CDR3 spans 11 amino acids. Germline CDR1 reads KGHSH; CDR2 reads LQKENI. The CDR3 region is CASSLGDDYTF. The covered CDR3 bases are TGTGCCAGCTCACTCGGGGATGAC.

With respect to this clone: The CDR3 is cut off 3 residues early in the read; its end comes from the germline J gene. This sequence joins TRBV5-4 and TRBJ2-1; 7 bases align to TRBD1. With 4 bases clipped from V and 5 bases from J, the junction kept 6 bases outside the gene matches. The CDR3 totals 14 residues. Germline lookup yields CDR1 SGHNT and CDR2 YYREEE (reference sequence). This CDR3 reads CASSARDRDNEQFF. The sequenced CDR3 bases are TGTGCCAGCAGCGCCCGGGACAGAGACAATGAG.

On this clone: The CDR3 end lies 3 residues beyond the end of the read and is filled in from the germline J gene. The V and J genes are TRBV15 and TRBJ2-3; 7 bases are shared with TRBD2. The V gene end was trimmed by 1 base and the J gene end by 6 bases; junction bases not matched to a gene: 4. Germline CDR1 and CDR2: LNHNV and YYDKDF (reference sequence). The length of the CDR3 is 14 residues. The part of the CDR3 DNA that was read is TGTGCCACCAGCAGAGGGGAGGGGATGGATACG. It is translated as CATSRGEGMDT. The CDR3 as a whole reads CATSRGEGMDTQYF.

A note on this clone: The read ends 3 residues before the CDR3 terminus; that terminus is restored from the germline J gene. The genes are TRBV7-9 and TRBJ2-1, with TRBD2 matching 8 bases. The junction had 10 bases not matched to a gene; V was cut back by 8 bases and J by 7 bases. The germline gives CDR1 SEHNR, CDR2 FQNEAQ (reference sequence). The CDR3 is made up of 14 amino acids. The DNA read from the CDR3 is TGTGCCAGCGCCCGGACTAGCAAGGGAAATGAG. It specifies CASARTSKGNE. The complete CDR3 reads CASARTSKGNEQFF.

In regard to this clone: The read halts 3 residues ahead of the CDR3 end, with the missing end drawn from the germline J gene. This sequence joins TRBV5-6 and TRBJ1-1, with no clear D. Germline V CDR1 and CDR2: SGHDT, YYEEEE. V was clipped by 2 bases and J by 2 bases, with 10 bases between them. This CDR3 spans 14 amino acids. The sequenced CDR3 bases are TGTGCCAGCAGCTTAGGCGGTGGTAACACTGAA. It yields the protein CASSLGGGNTE. The CDR3 reads in full as CASSLGGGNTEAFF.

Of note for this clone: Read data end 3 residues before the CDR3 end; the end is taken from the germline J gene. V is TRBV9 and J is TRBJ2-2; TRBD2 agrees at 7 bases. V dropped 0 bases and J dropped 0; count of bases not matched to a gene: 5. Germline assignment: CDR1 SGDLS and CDR2 YYNGEE. This CDR3 has 17 residues. This CDR3 is CASSVASSGANTGELFF. The sequenced CDR3 bases are TGTGCCAGCAGCGTAGCTTCAAGCGGGGCGAACACCGGGGAG. The full variable domain, its missing parts supplied by reference TRBV9 and TRBJ2-2, is DSGVTQTPKHLITATGQRVTLRCSPRSGDLSVYWYQQSLDQGLQFLIQYYNGEERAKGNILERFSAQQFPDLHSELNLSSLELGDSALYFCASSVASSGANTGELFFGEGSRLTVL.

Regarding this clone: The read terminates 3 residues ahead of where the CDR3 ends, so the germline J gene completes it. The chain combines TRBV7-2 with TRBJ1-4; TRBD1 might be the D (6 bases). The CDR3 runs to 15 residues. Germline V gives CDR1 SGHTA, CDR2 FQGNSA. The CDR3 reads CASSWGTYLNSPLFF. The part of the CDR3 DNA that was read is TGTGCCAGCAGCTGGGGGACATACCTGAATTCACCA.

With regard to this clone: The read ends 3 residues shy of where the CDR3 ends; the end is completed using the germline J gene. The chain combines TRBV4-1 with TRBJ1-1; weak D call: TRBD1 (6 bases). The CDR3 length is 14 residues. Germline V lookup: CDR1 MGHRA, CDR2 YSYEKL. The CDR3 DNA, read in part, is TGCGCCAGCAGCCAAGAGGGCAGGGGTATGGGA. It encodes CASSQEGRGMG. The full CDR3 is CASSQEGRGMGAFF.

Regarding this clone: The read ends 3 residues early relative to the CDR3; the germline J gene fills the gap. This chain uses TRBV5-6 with TRBJ2-7, with 12 bases aligning to TRBD2. Looked up from germline, CDR1 is SGHDT and CDR2 is YYEEEE. There are 15 residues in the CDR3. The V gene end was trimmed by 5 bases and the J gene end by 5 bases; junction bases not matched to a gene: 8. The covered CDR3 bases are TGTGCCAGCAGTACCTCGACTAGCGGGGGCCACGAG. It is translated as CASSTSTSGGHE. The whole CDR3 reads CASSTSTSGGHEQYF.

Note on this clone: From the germline J gene comes the end of the CDR3, since the read stops 3 residues before it. This chain uses TRBV10-2 with TRBJ1-4, with no clear D. The V end was cut by 2 bases, the J end by 5 bases, with 15 bases between. Germline assignment: CDR1 WSHSY and CDR2 SAAADI. This CDR3 contains 16 residues. The covered CDR3 bases are TGCGCCAGCAGTGAGAGGGCAGCCAGGCCAAATGAAAAA. This translates into CASSERAARPNEK. The full CDR3 reads CASSERAARPNEKLFF.

Comments on this clone: One junction end does not reproduce the germline sequence, and a read error may be involved. From the germline J gene comes the end of the CDR3, since the read stops 3 residues before it. Other DNA variants within this sample encode the same CDR3. The rearrangement joins TRBV19 to TRBJ1-3; a possible D gene is TRBD1 (5 bases). In germline, CDR1 is LNHDA, CDR2 SQIVND (reference sequence). This CDR3 spans 17 amino acids. The covered CDR3 bases are TGTGCCAGTAGTATAGAACTGGGGCCAGACCCCGGAAACACG. Translated, it gives CASSIELGPDPGNT. The full CDR3 protein reads CASSIELGPDPGNTIYF.

A remark on this clone: The read ends 3 residues before the CDR3 terminus; that terminus is restored from the germline J gene. V is TRBV5-1 and J is TRBJ2-7, with D possibly being TRBD1 (8 bases). Trimming left V 2 bases short and J 6 bases short, with 21 bases between. Germline V gives CDR1 SGHRS, CDR2 YFSETQ. The CDR3 consists of 16 residues. CDR3 DNA (partial): TGCGCCAGCAGCTTCGTCTTCTTGACAGGGGAGGGCGAG. Its translation: CASSFVFLTGEGE. The CDR3 as a whole reads CASSFVFLTGEGEQYF.

CDR3 DNA, as far as it was read: TGTGCCATCAGGAACACAGATTTAGAAAATCAGCCC. Protein: CAIRNTDLENQP. The CDR3 as a whole reads CAIRNTDLENQPQHF. The rearrangement links TRBV10-3 to TRBJ1-5, with D uncertain. Coverage ceases 3 residues before the CDR3 finishes, and the germline J gene fills in the end. V dropped 6 bases and J dropped 4 bases, with 16 bases sitting between them. In germline, CDR1 is ENHRY, CDR2 SYGVKD. This CDR3 spans 15 amino acids.

Concerning this clone itself: Read data end 3 residues before the CDR3 end; the end is taken from the germline J gene. The gene calls are TRBV20-1 and TRBJ2-3; 10 positions agree with TRBD1. Trimming at V came to 5 bases and at J to 3 bases, leaving 5 bases not matched to a gene. The CDR3 is 14 residues long. Germline assignment: CDR1 DFQATT and CDR2 SNEGSKA (reference sequence). The CDR3: CSAEMGQGTDTQYF. The part of the CDR3 DNA that was read is TGCAGTGCTGAGATGGGACAGGGGACAGATACG.

Concerning this clone itself: The sequenced fragment ends 3 residues before the CDR3 boundary, so the rest is inferred from the germline J gene. The chain links TRBV10-3 to TRBJ1-4, with TRBD1 matching over 8 bases. Germline V lookup: CDR1 ENHRY, CDR2 SYGVKD. This CDR3 spans 16 amino acids. CDR3 sequence: CAIRTGSGPGANVLFF. CDR3 bases read: TGTGCCATCCGGACAGGGTCGGGGCCTGGGGCCAACGTA.

For this clone: The read halts 3 residues ahead of the CDR3 end, with the missing end drawn from the germline J gene. This chain connects TRBV7-3 to TRBJ1-1; D remains unclear. V dropped 6 bases and J dropped 2 bases, with 10 bases sitting between them. The CDR3 loop spans 13 amino acids. CDR1 is SGHTA, CDR2 FQGTGA, per germline. CDR3 DNA (partial): TGTGCCAGCAGAGAGGCCGTTAACACTGAA. Its protein product is CASREAVNTE. The complete CDR3 reads CASREAVNTEAFF. Combining the CDR3 with reference TRBV7-3 and TRBJ1-1 gives the whole variable domain GAGVSQTPSNKVTEKGKYVELRCDPISGHTALYWYRQSLGQGPEFLIYFQGTGAADDSGLPNDRFFAVRPEGSVSTLKIQRTERGDSAVYLCASREAVNTEAFFGQGTRLTVV.